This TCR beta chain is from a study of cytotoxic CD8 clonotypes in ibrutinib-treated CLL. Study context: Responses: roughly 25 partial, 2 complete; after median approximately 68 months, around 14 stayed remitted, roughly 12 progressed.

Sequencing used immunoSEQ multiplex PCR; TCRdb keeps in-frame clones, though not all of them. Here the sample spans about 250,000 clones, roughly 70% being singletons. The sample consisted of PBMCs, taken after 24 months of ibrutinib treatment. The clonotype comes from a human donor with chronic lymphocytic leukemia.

Here the CDR3 DNA reads TGTGCCAGTAACTCTGAGGGGGCGCCCAATGAGCAGTTCTTC. It codes for CASNSEGAPNEQFF. The chain employs TRBV18 and TRBJ2-1; TRBD1 agrees at 7 bases. The germline gives CDR1 KGHSH, CDR2 LQKENI. V shed 9 bases and J 6 bases; nucleotides not matched to a gene: 11. CDR3 size: 14 residues.